The rows below give T cell receptor beta chains drawn from one sample of a study of response to subunit inactivated influenza vaccine. One entry per CDR3 protein results from TCRdb running MiXCR on the RT-PCR reads. The table has more than 400,000 distinct CDR3 sequences, 9.5% to 13% seen once. This specimen consisted of PBMCs from blood, obtained around seven weeks after vaccination. The receptors derive from a man in his forties or fifties who received an inactivated influenza vaccine. CDR3s include the opening cysteine and the closing phenylalanine or tryptophan. Each record gives: D gene, J gene, V gene, clone size, CDR3 protein, CDR3 DNA. D genes are given only for firm matches. A clone size is listed for some rows: how often the clone was seen (once, few, many), or a class if it is expanded.

D: -; J: TRBJ2-7; V: TRBV20-1; size: few; CDR3: CSARSGSSYEQYF; DNA: TGCAGTGCTAGGTCAGGAAGCTCCTACGAGCAGTACTTC
D: -; J: TRBJ1-1; V: TRBV29-1; size: many; CDR3: CSASMVVDTEAFF; DNA: TGCAGCGCCAGCATGGTGGTGGACACTGAAGCTTTCTTT
D: -; J: TRBJ2-2; V: TRBV7-6; size: -; CDR3: CASSLGGGLFF; DNA: TGTGCCAGCAGCTTAGGGGGCGGGCTGTTTTTT
D: -; J: TRBJ2-1; V: TRBV7-2; size: -; CDR3: CASSLGGNWEQFF; DNA: TGTGCCAGCAGCTTAGGGGGTAACTGGGAGCAGTTCTTC
D: -; J: TRBJ2-1; V: TRBV2; size: -; CDR3: CASSHRESETQFF; DNA: TGTGCCAGCAGTCACCGGGAATCAGAGACCCAGTTCTTC
D: -; J: TRBJ2-7; V: TRBV29-1; size: many; CDR3: CSVGAESYEQYF; DNA: TGCAGCGTTGGGGCGGAATCCTACGAGCAGTACTTC
D: -; J: TRBJ2-2; V: TRBV5-6; size: many; CDR3: CASSLDSLDALFTGELFF; DNA: TGTGCCAGCAGCTTGGACTCCCTGGACGCCTTATTCACCGGGGAGCTGTTTTTT
D: -; J: TRBJ2-7; V: TRBV28; size: many; CDR3: CASTATGPEQYF; DNA: TGTGCCAGCACCGCCACCGGTCCCGAGCAGTACTTC
D: -; J: TRBJ2-1; V: TRBV30; size: many; CDR3: CAWRGYNEQFF; DNA: TGTGCCTGGAGAGGTTACAATGAGCAGTTCTTC
D: TRBD1; J: TRBJ2-4; V: TRBV6-5; size: few; CDR3: CASSYRIDRGLNIQYF; DNA: TGTGCCAGCAGTTACAGAATCGACAGGGGGCTAAACATTCAGTACTTC
D: -; J: TRBJ1-2; V: TRBV7-2; size: few; CDR3: CASSLHEGRSYGYTF; DNA: TGTGCCAGCAGCTTACACGAGGGCAGAAGCTATGGCTACACCTTC
D: -; J: TRBJ2-3; V: TRBV11-2; size: -; CDR3: CASSFPLQDRMGVRTPDTQYF; DNA: TGTGCCAGCAGCTTCCCCTTACAGGACAGAATGGGTGTACGCACTCCAGATACGCAGTATTTT
D: TRBD1; J: TRBJ2-3; V: TRBV6-1; size: few; CDR3: CASTGARRQGSYTQYF; DNA: TGTGCCAGCACCGGGGCTCGGAGACAGGGTTCATATACGCAGTATTTT
D: -; J: TRBJ2-1; V: TRBV7-2; size: few; CDR3: CASSPHSAAEQFF; DNA: TGTGCCAGCAGCCCACACTCTGCGGCGGAGCAGTTCTTC
D: TRBD2; J: TRBJ2-7; V: TRBV7-2; size: -; CDR3: CASSPEGLAGSKQYF; DNA: TGTGCCAGCAGCCCCGAGGGACTAGCAGGGAGCAAGCAGTACTTC
D: TRBD1; J: TRBJ1-3; V: TRBV6-5; size: -; CDR3: CASSSGTGLGNTIYF; DNA: TGTGCCAGCAGTTCCGGGACAGGCCTTGGAAACACCATATATTTT
D: TRBD2; J: TRBJ2-1; V: TRBV7-2; size: many; CDR3: CASSLSAGGLGEQFF; DNA: TGTGCCAGCAGCTTATCGGCGGGGGGACTCGGAGAGCAGTTCTTC